Each of the 28 T cell receptor beta chains below was sequenced from the same sample in a study of blood T cell repertoires in COVID-19. Here immunoSEQ multiplex PCR was the method, and the copy in TCRdb shows in-frame clones only, minus some. The repertoire holds about 180,000 clones, with around 85% as singletons. Input material: peripheral blood. These receptors were obtained from a human donor with active or convalescent COVID-19. The donor label of this sample is uncertain.

This clone was seen just once. The genes are TRBV6-2 or TRBV6-3 and TRBJ2-3, with D possibly matching TRBD2 (7 bases). This CDR3 spans 16 amino acids. Germline CDR1 MNHEY, CDR2 SVGEGT. V was clipped by 6 bases and J by 6 bases, with 22 bases between them. CDR3 in DNA: TGTGCCAGCAGCCCGGGGTTTGGGGGGGGCCTTGATACGCAGTATTTT. It specifies CASSPGFGGGLDTQYF.

This sequence joins TRBV5-4 and TRBJ2-7; no firm D call. The germline gives CDR1 SGHNT, CDR2 YYREEE (reference sequence). The CDR3 length is 15 residues. V was clipped by 7 bases and J by 5 bases, with 22 bases between them. For the CDR3, the DNA is TGTGCCAGCTCCCCTCGGCGCCTAGACCTCCACGAGCAGTACTTC. Translating gives CASSPRRLDLHEQYF. Looking up the rest from reference TRBV5-4 and TRBJ2-7 gives the full variable domain: ETGVTQSPTHLIKTRGQQVTLRCSSQSGHNTVSWYQQALGQGPQFIFQYYREEENGRGNFPPRFSGLQFPNYSSELNVNALELDDSALYLCASSPRRLDLHEQYFGPGTRLTVT.

The J gene is TRBJ1-3, the V gene TRBV4-3; D perhaps matches TRBD1 (5 bases). V lost 0 bases, J lost 0 bases, and 15 bases lay in between. CDR3 length: 18 residues. CDR1 LGHNA and CDR2 YSLEER come from the germline V gene. CDR3 DNA: TGCGCCAGCAGCCAAGATGGGGCAGGGTATAACTCTGGAAACACCATATATTTT. This gives the protein CASSQDGAGYNSGNTIYF.

DNA of the CDR3: TGTGCCAGCAGCCCCTCCGGGGATGAGCAGTTCTTC. Amino acid sequence: CASSPSGDEQFF. The chain couples TRBV5-4 to TRBJ2-1, with D possibly TRBD2 on 5 matching bases. Germline assignment: CDR1 SGHNT and CDR2 YYREEE (reference sequence). V lost 4 bases and J 8 bases, leaving 10 bases between the germline ends. The CDR3 extends over 12 amino acids.

The rearrangement links TRBV7-6 to TRBJ2-3, with 11 positions matching TRBD1. Losses at the gene ends were 5 bases for V and 4 bases for J; bases not matched to a gene: 5. The length of the CDR3 is 15 residues. Per germline, CDR1 SGHVS and CDR2 FNYEAQ. The CDR3 protein is CASSLPGQGADTQYF. The CDR3 nucleotides read TGTGCCAGCAGCCTTCCGGGACAGGGGGCAGATACGCAGTATTTT.

This chain links TRBV7-9 with TRBJ2-1; 11 nucleotides line up with TRBD2. The germline V gene encodes CDR1 SEHNR and CDR2 FQNEAQ (reference sequence). The CDR3 contains 16 residues. Trimming at V came to 1 base and at J to 10 bases, leaving 9 bases not matched to a gene. Here the CDR3 reads CASSLGLAGSLGEQFF. The DNA for the CDR3 is TGTGCCAGCAGCTTAGGACTAGCGGGATCGTTAGGAGAGCAGTTCTTC.

V gene TRBV4-2 combines with J gene TRBJ1-6, with 7 bases identical to TRBD1. V shed 4 bases, J shed 7 bases, and the junction held 16 bases outside the gene matches. Germline CDR1 LGHNA, CDR2 YNFKEQ. The CDR3 extends over 18 amino acids. CDR3 DNA: TGTGCCAGCAGCCCCTATTCACAGGGGTCTTTTATGAATTCACCCCTCCACTTT. As protein: CASSPYSQGSFMNSPLHF.

The rearrangement links TRBV4-1 to TRBJ1-2; D possibly corresponds to TRBD1 (5 bases). V gave up 4 bases and J gave up 4 bases, with 13 bases separating them. The CDR3 has 14 amino acids. Germline CDR1 and CDR2: MGHRA and YSYEKL. In nucleotides, the CDR3 is TGCGCCAGCAGCCCAGGTCAGGGCATCTATGGCTACACCTTC. It translates to CASSPGQGIYGYTF.

The genes are TRBV7-9 and TRBJ2-3; 10 bases are a match to TRBD2. V shed 5 bases, J shed 5 bases, and the junction held 10 bases outside the gene matches. The CDR3 is 16 amino acids. In germline, CDR1 is SEHNR, CDR2 FQNEAQ (reference sequence). The CDR3 protein is CASSARTSGQVDTQYF. CDR3 DNA: TGTGCCAGCAGCGCCCGGACTAGCGGCCAGGTAGATACGCAGTATTTT.

V usage is TRBV3-1 (or the pseudogene TRBV3-2) and J usage is TRBJ2-5; D is undetermined. CDR1 and CDR2 (germline): LGHDT, YNNKEL (reference sequence). The V gene lost 0 bases and the J gene lost 4 bases, with 6 bases spanning the gap. CDR3 length equals 13 residues. CDR3 sequence reads: CASSQEELETQYF. DNA of the CDR3: TGTGCCAGCAGCCAAGAGGAGTTAGAGACCCAGTACTTC.

The V call is TRBV3-1 (or the pseudogene TRBV3-2), the J call TRBJ2-7; TRBD1 might be the D (5 bases). The CDR3 loop spans 13 amino acids. Germline V lookup: CDR1 LGHDT, CDR2 YNNKEL (reference sequence). The ends were cut back, 1 base at V and 5 bases at J, with 9 bases in the middle. The CDR3 nucleotides are TGTGCCAGCAGCCAAGCAGGGTCAAACGAGCAGTACTTC. This translates into CASSQAGSNEQYF.

Here the CDR3 DNA reads TGTGCCAGCAGTTACGGGGACAGGCTTAATCAGCCCCAGCATTTT. It encodes CASSYGDRLNQPQHF. The chain joins TRBV6-6 to TRBJ1-5; 8 positions match TRBD1. The germline V gene encodes CDR1 MNHNY and CDR2 SVGAGI (reference sequence). Trimming at V came to 2 bases and at J to 4 bases, leaving 4 bases not matched to a gene. This CDR3 is built from 15 residues.

The chain links TRBV27 to TRBJ2-2; unclear D gene. V was shortened by 0 bases and J by 1 base, with 6 bases between the two germline ends. The CDR3 has 15 amino acids. From germline, CDR1 is MNHEY and CDR2 SMNVEV (reference sequence). The CDR3 sequence is CASSLSIVNTGELFF. The CDR3, as DNA: TGTGCCAGCAGTTTATCGATAGTGAACACCGGGGAGCTGTTTTTT.

This clone was seen more than once but under ten times. The V gene is TRBV7-3, the J gene TRBJ2-1; tentative D call: TRBD2 (5 bases). V was cut by 2 bases and J by 7 bases, with 9 bases left in between. Per the germline V gene, CDR1 is SGHTA and CDR2 is FQGTGA. The CDR3 sequence is 13 residues long. CDR3: CASSLRGKNEQFF. CDR3 nucleotides: TGTGCCAGCAGCTTACGGGGAAAGAATGAGCAGTTCTTC.

This chain connects TRBV29-1 to TRBJ1-5; D might be TRBD1 (5 bases). Germline lookup yields CDR1 SQVTM and CDR2 ANQGSEA. CDR3 length equals 16 residues. Trimming took 4 bases from V and 2 from J, leaving 18 bases between them. The CDR3 region is CSVGGAGGTGNQPQHF. The CDR3, as DNA: TGCAGCGTTGGAGGAGCGGGGGGGACGGGCAATCAGCCCCAGCATTTT.

This chain uses TRBV6-2 or TRBV6-3 with TRBJ2-1, with D possibly TRBD2 on 6 matching bases. V shed 6 bases and J shed 5 bases, with 17 bases lying between them. This CDR3 spans 15 amino acids. Germline-derived CDR1 and CDR2 are MNHEY and SVGEGT. The CDR3 loop reads CASSLGLRQNNEQFF. DNA of the CDR3: TGTGCCAGCAGCCTTGGACTAAGACAAAACAATGAGCAGTTCTTC.

The chain couples TRBV7-2 to TRBJ1-5, with 8 bases that match TRBD1. The V gene's germline CDR1 is SGHTA and CDR2 FQGNSA. Trimming took 5 bases from V and 10 from J; bases not matched to a gene: 13. CDR3 size: 15 residues. This CDR3 reads CASSPRQGPSSPQHF. The CDR3 nucleotides read TGTGCCAGCAGCCCAAGACAGGGGCCGAGTTCCCCCCAGCATTTT.

This clone has ten or more counts. This chain's CDR3 is CASSQEGVGSPLHF. CDR3 nucleotide sequence: TGTGCCAGCAGTCAGGAAGGGGTAGGTTCACCCCTCCACTTT. The genes are TRBV7-9 and TRBJ1-6; tentatively, D is TRBD1 (5 bases). The V gene lost 6 bases and the J gene lost 9 bases, with 15 bases spanning the gap. Germline V CDR1 and CDR2: SEHNR, FQNEAQ (reference sequence). The CDR3 totals 14 residues.

This chain links TRBV4-3 with TRBJ2-3; D gene unclear. The CDR3 runs 14 residues. Trimming cost V 4 bases and J 1 base, with 9 bases left between them. Per the germline V gene, CDR1 is LGHNA and CDR2 is YSLEER. The CDR3 nucleotides are TGCGCCAGCAGCCGTAGACTGGGCACAGATACGCAGTATTTT. Translated, it gives CASSRRLGTDTQYF.

The rearrangement joins TRBV28 to TRBJ1-2; 8 bases match TRBD1. This CDR3 is built from 16 residues. Losses at the gene ends were 6 bases for V and 5 bases for J; bases not matched to a gene: 14. Germline CDR1 reads MDHEN; CDR2 reads SYDVKM. In DNA form, the CDR3 reads TGTGCCAGCAGCCCCATTTTGGGACAGGTATTATATGGCTACACCTTC. Translating gives CASSPILGQVLYGYTF.

The rearrangement uses TRBV19 and TRBJ2-1, with 7 positions matching TRBD2. V was pared by 6 bases and J by 6 bases, with 2 bases of the junction left unmatched. Germline V gives CDR1 LNHDA, CDR2 SQIVND (reference sequence). The CDR3 spans 12 residues. CDR3 nucleotide sequence: TGTGCCAGTAGCACGGGAGGCAATGAGCAGTTCTTC. Protein sequence: CASSTGGNEQFF.

The gene calls are TRBV27 and TRBJ2-7; TRBD2 aligns across 8 bases. V gave up 6 bases and J gave up 6 bases; unmatched junction bases: 10. CDR1 and CDR2 (germline): MNHEY, SMNVEV (reference sequence). This CDR3 is 14 amino acids long. CDR3 DNA: TGTGCCAGCAGATACGGGACTAGTTTATCCGAGCAGTACTTC. The encoded protein is CASRYGTSLSEQYF.

J is TRBJ2-1 and V is TRBV3-1 (or the pseudogene TRBV3-2); TRBD2 matches 11 bases. CDR1 is LGHDT, CDR2 YNNKEL, per germline (reference sequence). This CDR3 is built from 16 residues. J lost 1 base, V lost 1 base, and 0 bases had no gene match. CDR3 sequence: CASSQGLAGSYNEQFF. The CDR3 DNA follows: TGTGCCAGCAGCCAAGGACTAGCGGGGTCCTACAATGAGCAGTTCTTC.

The chain recombines TRBV5-4 with TRBJ1-2, with 7 bases fitting TRBD1. Germline CDR1 reads SGHNT; CDR2 reads YYREEE (reference sequence). This CDR3 has 13 amino acids. J lost 5 bases, V lost 1 base, and 2 bases had no gene match. The CDR3 coding sequence is TGTGCCAGCAGCTTGCCAGGGGGATATGGCTACACCTTC. This codes for CASSLPGGYGYTF.

V usage is TRBV11-2 and J usage is TRBJ2-2; 15 nucleotides align to TRBD2. The CDR3 is made up of 19 amino acids. The V gene end was trimmed by 1 base and the J gene end by 4 bases; junction bases not matched to a gene: 7. Germline lookup yields CDR1 SGHAT and CDR2 FQNNGV. The CDR3 region is CASSLVSGTSGRTTGELFF. The CDR3 DNA follows: TGTGCCAGCAGCTTAGTATCCGGGACTAGCGGGAGGACCACCGGGGAGCTGTTTTTT.

The V call is TRBV19, the J call TRBJ1-3, with D possibly being TRBD1 (5 bases). The V gene lost 3 bases and the J gene lost 2 bases, with 11 bases spanning the gap. This CDR3 has 15 amino acids. Germline lookup yields CDR1 LNHDA and CDR2 SQIVND (reference sequence). The CDR3 sequence is CASSMARAPGNTIYF. Written as DNA, the CDR3 is TGTGCCAGTAGTATGGCCAGGGCCCCTGGAAACACCATATATTTT. Drawing the rest from reference TRBV19 and TRBJ1-3, the complete variable domain is DGGITQSPKYLFRKEGQNVTLSCEQNLNHDAMYWYRQDPGQGLRLIYYSQIVNDFQKGDIAEGYSVSREKKESFPLTVTSAQKNPTAFYLCASSMARAPGNTIYFGEGSWLTVV.

The chain links TRBV28 to TRBJ1-4, with D perhaps matching TRBD1 (6 bases). In germline, CDR1 is MDHEN, CDR2 SYDVKM. Trimming stripped 6 bases from V and 7 bases from J, with 15 bases between. The CDR3 is 14 amino acids. The CDR3 region has the DNA TGTGCCAGCAGAGGCAGGGGAAGAAGTGAAAAACTGTTTTTT. It codes for CASRGRGRSEKLFF. Supplemented by reference TRBV28 and TRBJ1-4, the full variable domain reads DVKVTQSSRYLVKRTGEKVFLECVQDMDHENMFWYRQDPGLGLRLIYFSYDVKMKEKGDIPEGYSVSREKKERFSLILESASTNQTSMYLCASRGRGRSEKLFFGSGTQLSVL.

This chain links TRBV27 with TRBJ1-4; D is ambiguous. V lost 10 bases, J lost 6 bases, and 15 bases lay in between. CDR1 is MNHEY and CDR2 is SMNVEV in the germline V gene (reference sequence). The CDR3 contains 13 residues. CDR3 coding DNA: TGTGCCACCTCAGTCGTTCGGGATGAAAAACTGTTTTTT. Translated: CATSVVRDEKLFF.